A selection of T cell receptor beta chains follows, all from one sample in a study of regulatory T cells in long-lasting Graves disease. TCRdb recomputed calls from the multiplex PCR reads with MiXCR, one row per CDR3 protein. The data hold a few hundred thousand distinct CDR3 sequences, with 12% to 15% observed a single time. These same records also appear under a second study, on T cells in Graves' hyperthyroidism and ophthalmopathy.

This material consisted of peripheral blood mononuclear cells (PBMCs), taken at new diagnosis, from a patient treated with antithyroid drugs. These TCRs come from a woman between 50 and 59 years old with Graves disease. Both conserved end residues are part of each CDR3. D genes are given only for firm matches. Size is omitted from some rows. Given values are once, few, many or a class for expanded clones.

j_call cdr3_length v_call d_call clone_size cdr3_aa cdr3_nt
TRBJ1-6 13 TRBV12-3/TRBV12-4 NA NA CASRDQGYSPLHF TGTGCCAGCAGAGACCAGGGCTACTCACCCCTCCACTTT
TRBJ1-1 16 TRBV6-4 NA NA CASSDKVGARLAEAFF TGTGCCAGCAGTGATAAGGTTGGTGCCCGTTTGGCTGAAGCTTTCTTT
TRBJ2-6 12 TRBV2 NA many CASHEGANVLTF TGTGCCAGCCACGAAGGGGCCAACGTCCTGACTTTC
TRBJ2-2 16 TRBV3-1 NA many CASSQRANHNTGELFF TGTGCCAGCAGCCAAAGGGCTAACCATAACACCGGGGAGCTGTTTTTT
TRBJ2-1 16 TRBV27 TRBD2 NA CASSLLGLAGRYEQFF TGTGCCAGCAGTTTATTGGGCCTAGCGGGAAGGTATGAGCAGTTCTTC
TRBJ2-1 17 TRBV27 TRBD2 many CASSLSRASGRLGEQFF TGTGCCAGCAGTTTATCGAGGGCTAGCGGGAGACTCGGTGAGCAGTTCTTC
TRBJ2-3 16 TRBV5-1 NA few CASSLGAQTGTDTQYF TGCGCCAGCAGCTTGGGGGCCCAAACAGGGACAGATACGCAGTATTTT
TRBJ2-7 17 TRBV7-2 TRBD2 once CASSFRLAGDGIDEQYF TGTGCCAGCAGCTTCCGACTAGCGGGAGACGGTATAGACGAGCAGTACTTC
TRBJ2-3 17 TRBV9 TRBD1 NA CASSPDRVPISTDTQYF TGTGCCAGCAGCCCAGACAGGGTCCCAATCTCCACAGATACGCAGTATTTT
TRBJ2-1 14 TRBV19 NA few CASSIDTPINEQFF TGTGCCAGTAGTATCGACACCCCAATCAATGAGCAGTTCTTC
TRBJ1-2 14 TRBV29-1 NA NA CSVGGVGTNYGYTF TGCAGCGTTGGAGGAGTGGGAACTAACTATGGCTACACCTTC
TRBJ1-2 13 TRBV2 NA NA CASSLDMNYGYTF TGTGCCAGCAGTCTCGATATGAACTATGGCTACACCTTC
TRBJ1-5 16 TRBV2 TRBD1 many CASSEWGQGSNQPQHF TGTGCCAGCAGTGAATGGGGACAGGGGAGCAATCAGCCCCAGCATTTT
TRBJ1-5 13 TRBV6-1 TRBD1 many CASRLDRGQPQHF TGTGCCAGCAGACTGGACAGGGGGCAGCCCCAGCATTTT
TRBJ2-3 12 TRBV11-2 NA many CALRGSTDTQYF TGTGCCCTGCGCGGTAGCACAGATACGCAGTATTTT
TRBJ2-5 15 TRBV9 TRBD1 many CASSRTTGEVETQYF TGTGCCAGCAGCCGCACGACAGGGGAGGTGGAGACCCAGTACTTC
TRBJ2-7 13 TRBV27 NA NA CASRGRSPYEQYF TGTGCCAGCAGAGGCAGGTCCCCCTACGAGCAGTACTTC
TRBJ2-5 13 TRBV6-1 NA many CASSSSIQETQYF TGTGCCAGCAGTAGTTCGATCCAAGAGACCCAGTACTTC
TRBJ2-3 18 TRBV7-2 TRBD2 many CASKIVEAGGIPTDTQYF TGTGCCAGCAAAATAGTAGAAGCGGGAGGGATCCCCACAGATACGCAGTATTTT
TRBJ1-2 15 TRBV7-8 TRBD1 many CASSPRQGRDYGYTF TGTGCCAGCAGCCCAAGACAGGGACGGGACTATGGCTACACCTTC
TRBJ2-7 15 TRBV2 NA NA CASTSGQGITYEQYF TGTGCCAGCACAAGCGGTCAGGGGATCACCTACGAGCAGTACTTC
TRBJ1-3 15 TRBV27 NA many CASAPGRDAGNTIYF TGTGCCAGCGCCCCCGGCAGGGACGCTGGAAACACCATATATTTT
TRBJ2-3 19 TRBV7-9 TRBD2 NA CASSLPASGRAASTDTQYF TGTGCCAGCAGCCTTCCGGCTAGCGGGAGGGCTGCTAGCACAGATACGCAGTATTTT
TRBJ1-2 15 TRBV19 NA NA CASSIAGTGRYGYTF TGTGCCAGTAGTATAGCGGGTACAGGGCGCTATGGCTACACCTTC
TRBJ2-7 15 TRBV5-5 TRBD2 few CASSLGREGRNEQYF TGTGCCAGCAGCTTGGGGCGGGAGGGCCGGAACGAGCAGTACTTC
TRBJ2-2 13 TRBV28 TRBD1 many CASGQEATGELFF TGTGCCAGCGGACAGGAGGCCACCGGGGAGCTGTTTTTT
TRBJ2-7 13 TRBV20-1 NA NA CSARGTVDYEQYF TGCAGTGCTAGAGGGACAGTGGACTACGAGCAGTACTTC
TRBJ2-3 16 TRBV28 TRBD2 NA CASRKGLAGAGDTQYF TGTGCCAGCAGAAAGGGACTAGCGGGAGCGGGAGATACGCAGTATTTT
TRBJ2-5 15 TRBV7-9 NA few CASSLERDLQETQYF TGTGCCAGCAGCTTAGAACGGGACCTCCAAGAGACCCAGTACTTC